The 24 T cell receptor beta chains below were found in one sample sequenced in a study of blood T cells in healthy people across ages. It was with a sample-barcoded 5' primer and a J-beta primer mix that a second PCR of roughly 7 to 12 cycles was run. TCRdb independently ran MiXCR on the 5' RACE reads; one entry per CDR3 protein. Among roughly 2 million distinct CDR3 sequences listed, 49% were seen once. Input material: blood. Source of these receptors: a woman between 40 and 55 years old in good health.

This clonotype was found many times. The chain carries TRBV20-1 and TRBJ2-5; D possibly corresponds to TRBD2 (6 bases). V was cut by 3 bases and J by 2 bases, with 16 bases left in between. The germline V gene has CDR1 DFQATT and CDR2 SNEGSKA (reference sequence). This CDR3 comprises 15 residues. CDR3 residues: CSASMPAGSQETQYF. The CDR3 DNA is TGCAGTGCTAGTATGCCGGCGGGGAGTCAAGAGACCCAGTACTTC.

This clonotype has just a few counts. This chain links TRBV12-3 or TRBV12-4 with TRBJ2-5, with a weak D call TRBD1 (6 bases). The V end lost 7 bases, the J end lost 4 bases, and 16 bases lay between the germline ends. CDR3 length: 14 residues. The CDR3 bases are TGTGCCAGCAACCGGCGTGGGGGCGGAGAGACCCAGTACTTC. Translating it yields CASNRRGGGETQYF.

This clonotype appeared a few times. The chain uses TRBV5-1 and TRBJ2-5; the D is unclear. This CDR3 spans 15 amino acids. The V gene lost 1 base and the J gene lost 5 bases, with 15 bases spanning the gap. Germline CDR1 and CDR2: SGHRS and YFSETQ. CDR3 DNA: TGCGCCAGCAGCTTGAGAGGTGACCCGCGGGAGACCCAGTACTTC. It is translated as CASSLRGDPRETQYF.

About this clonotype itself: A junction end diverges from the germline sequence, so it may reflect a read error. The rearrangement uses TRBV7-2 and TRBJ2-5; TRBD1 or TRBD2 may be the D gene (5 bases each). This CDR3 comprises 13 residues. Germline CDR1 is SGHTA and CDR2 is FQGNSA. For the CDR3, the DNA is TGTGCCAACAGCTTAGTGGGACGACCGACCCAGTACTTC. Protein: CANSLVGRPTQYF. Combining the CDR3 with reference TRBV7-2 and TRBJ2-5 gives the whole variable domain GAGVSQSPSNKVTEKGKDVELRCDPISGHTALYWYRQSLGQGLEFLIYFQGNSAPDKSGLPSDRFSAERTGGSVSTLTIQRTQQEDSAVYLCANSLVGRPTQYFGPGTRLLVL.

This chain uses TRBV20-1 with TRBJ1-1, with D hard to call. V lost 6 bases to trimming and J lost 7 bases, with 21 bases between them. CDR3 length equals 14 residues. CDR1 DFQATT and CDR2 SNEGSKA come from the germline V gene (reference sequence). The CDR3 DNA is TGCAGTGCCCGATCCGGGTCGGTCCTTAATGAAGCTTTCTTT. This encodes CSARSGSVLNEAFF.

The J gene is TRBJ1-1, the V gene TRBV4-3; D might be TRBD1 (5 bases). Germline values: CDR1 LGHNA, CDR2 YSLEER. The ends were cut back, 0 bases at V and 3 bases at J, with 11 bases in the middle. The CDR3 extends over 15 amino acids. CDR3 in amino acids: CASSQEPGRDTEAFF. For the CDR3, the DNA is TGCGCCAGCAGCCAAGAGCCAGGGAGGGACACTGAAGCTTTCTTT.

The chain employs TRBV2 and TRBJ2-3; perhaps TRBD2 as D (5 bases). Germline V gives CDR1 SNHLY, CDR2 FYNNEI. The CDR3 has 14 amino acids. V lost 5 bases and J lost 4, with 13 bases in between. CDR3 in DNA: TGTGCCAGCAGTCCTGCACAACTAGCAGATACGCAGTATTTT. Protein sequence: CASSPAQLADTQYF.

The CDR3 DNA is TGCGCCAGCAGCTTGCGAGCGGGGGATGGAGAGCAGTACTTC. It is translated as CASSLRAGDGEQYF. The chain recombines TRBV5-1 with TRBJ2-5; TRBD2 matches 8 bases. From germline, CDR1 is SGHRS and CDR2 YFSETQ. Trimming took 1 base from V and 11 from J; bases not matched to a gene: 10. The CDR3 contains 14 residues.

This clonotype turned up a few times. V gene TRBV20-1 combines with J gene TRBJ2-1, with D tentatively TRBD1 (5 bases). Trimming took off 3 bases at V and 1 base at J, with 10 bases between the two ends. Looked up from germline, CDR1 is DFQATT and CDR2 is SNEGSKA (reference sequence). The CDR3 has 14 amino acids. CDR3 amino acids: CSARGDRSYNEQFF. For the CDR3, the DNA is TGCAGTGCTAGGGGTGACAGATCCTACAATGAGCAGTTCTTC.

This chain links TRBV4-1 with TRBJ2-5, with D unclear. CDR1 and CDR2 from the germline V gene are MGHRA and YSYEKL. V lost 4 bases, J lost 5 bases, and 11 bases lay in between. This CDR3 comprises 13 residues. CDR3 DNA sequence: TGCGCCAGCAGCCGAGACGGGTGGGAGACCCAGTACTTC. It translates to CASSRDGWETQYF.

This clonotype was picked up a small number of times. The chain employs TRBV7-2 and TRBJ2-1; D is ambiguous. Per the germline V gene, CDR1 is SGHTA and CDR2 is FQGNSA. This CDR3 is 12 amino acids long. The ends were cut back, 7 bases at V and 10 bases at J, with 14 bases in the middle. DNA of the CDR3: TGTGCCAGCACCCTCACTCAGGACGAGCAGTTCTTC. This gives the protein CASTLTQDEQFF.

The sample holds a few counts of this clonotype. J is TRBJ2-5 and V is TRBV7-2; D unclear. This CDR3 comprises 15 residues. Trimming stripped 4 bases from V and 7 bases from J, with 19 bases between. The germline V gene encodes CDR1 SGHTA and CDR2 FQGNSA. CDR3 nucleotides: TGTGCCAGCAGCTCCCGTACAAACCCCCCAGGGACCCAGTACTTC. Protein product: CASSSRTNPPGTQYF.

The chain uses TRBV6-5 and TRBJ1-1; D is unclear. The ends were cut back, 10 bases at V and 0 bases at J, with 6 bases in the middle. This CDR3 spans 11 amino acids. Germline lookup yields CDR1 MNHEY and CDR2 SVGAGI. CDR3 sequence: CATKLNTEAFF. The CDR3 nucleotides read TGTGCCACCAAACTGAACACTGAAGCTTTCTTT.

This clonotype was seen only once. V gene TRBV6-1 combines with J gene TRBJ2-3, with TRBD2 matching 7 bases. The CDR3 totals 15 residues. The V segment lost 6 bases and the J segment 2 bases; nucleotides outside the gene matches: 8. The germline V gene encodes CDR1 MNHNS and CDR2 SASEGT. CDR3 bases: TGTGCCAGCAGCGACGGGGGGTCCCTCACAGATACGCAGTATTTT. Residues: CASSDGGSLTDTQYF.

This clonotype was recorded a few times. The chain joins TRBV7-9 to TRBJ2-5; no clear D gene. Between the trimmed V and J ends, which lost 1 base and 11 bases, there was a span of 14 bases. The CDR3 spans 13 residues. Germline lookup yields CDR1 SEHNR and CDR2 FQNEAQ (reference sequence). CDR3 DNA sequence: TGTGCCAGCAGCTTAGGGGTTAACCTGGAGCAGTACTTC. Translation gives CASSLGVNLEQYF.

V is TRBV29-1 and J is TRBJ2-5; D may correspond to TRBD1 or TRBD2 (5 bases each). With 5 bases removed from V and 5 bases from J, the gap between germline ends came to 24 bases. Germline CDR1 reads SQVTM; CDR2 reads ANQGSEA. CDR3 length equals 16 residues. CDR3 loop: CSVHDALRRGTETQYF. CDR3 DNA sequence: TGCAGCGTTCACGACGCACTCCGCCGTGGGACCGAGACCCAGTACTTC.

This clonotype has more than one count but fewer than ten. This CDR3 reads CASSDYAFGGNVPDTQYF. In nucleotides, the CDR3 is TGTGCCAGCAGTGATTACGCATTTGGGGGTAACGTTCCAGATACGCAGTATTTT. The J gene is TRBJ2-3, the V gene TRBV6-1; either TRBD1 or TRBD2 may fit D (5 bases each). V was cut by 3 bases and J by 4 bases, with 23 bases left in between. This CDR3 comprises 18 residues. CDR1 and CDR2 (germline): MNHNS, SASEGT.

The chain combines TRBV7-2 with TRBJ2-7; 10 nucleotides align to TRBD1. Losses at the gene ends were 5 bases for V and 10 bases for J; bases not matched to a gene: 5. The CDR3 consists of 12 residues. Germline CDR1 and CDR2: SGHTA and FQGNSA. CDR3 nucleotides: TGTGCCAGCAGCGTAGACAGGGGGCAACAGTACTTC. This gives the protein CASSVDRGQQYF.

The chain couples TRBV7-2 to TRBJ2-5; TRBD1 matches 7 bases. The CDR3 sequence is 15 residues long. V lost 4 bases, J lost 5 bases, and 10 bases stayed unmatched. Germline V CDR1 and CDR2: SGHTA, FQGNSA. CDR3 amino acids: CASSSPSMTGETQYF. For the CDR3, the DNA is TGTGCCAGCAGCTCGCCAAGCATGACAGGGGAGACCCAGTACTTC.

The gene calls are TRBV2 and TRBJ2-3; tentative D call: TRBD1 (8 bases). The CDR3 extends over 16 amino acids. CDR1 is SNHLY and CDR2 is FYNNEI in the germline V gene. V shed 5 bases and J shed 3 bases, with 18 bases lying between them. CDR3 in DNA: TGTGCCAGCAGTCTATCGGACAGGGAGGGGACAGATACGCAGTATTTT. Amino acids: CASSLSDREGTDTQYF.

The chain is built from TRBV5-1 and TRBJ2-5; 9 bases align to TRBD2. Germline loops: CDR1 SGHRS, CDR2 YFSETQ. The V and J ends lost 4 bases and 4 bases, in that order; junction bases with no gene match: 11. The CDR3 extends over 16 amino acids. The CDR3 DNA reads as TGCGCCAGCAGCACTACCCAGCGGGGGGCGGGAGAGACCCAGTACTTC. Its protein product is CASSTTQRGAGETQYF.

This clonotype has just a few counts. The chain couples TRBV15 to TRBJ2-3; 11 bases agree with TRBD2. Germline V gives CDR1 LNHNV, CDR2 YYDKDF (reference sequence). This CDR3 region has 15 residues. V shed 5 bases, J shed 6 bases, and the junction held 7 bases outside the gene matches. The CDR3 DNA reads TGTGCCACCAGCTGGATAGCGGGGGGGCAGGATACGCAGTATTTT. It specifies CATSWIAGGQDTQYF.

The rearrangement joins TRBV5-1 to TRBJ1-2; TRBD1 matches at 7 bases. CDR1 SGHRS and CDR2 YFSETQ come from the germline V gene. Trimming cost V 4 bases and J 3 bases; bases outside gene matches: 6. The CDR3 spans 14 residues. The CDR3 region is CASSMTGIDYGYTF. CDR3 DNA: TGCGCCAGCAGCATGACAGGGATTGACTATGGCTACACCTTC.

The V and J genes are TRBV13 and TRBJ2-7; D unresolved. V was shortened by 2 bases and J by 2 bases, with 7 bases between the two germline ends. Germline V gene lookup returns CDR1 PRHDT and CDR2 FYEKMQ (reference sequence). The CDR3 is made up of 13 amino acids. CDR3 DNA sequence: TGTGCCAGCAGCTTATTTTCAGCCTACGAGCAGTACTTC. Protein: CASSLFSAYEQYF.